The 6 T cell receptor beta chains given below trace back to one sample, sequenced in a study of PD-1 blockade in classical Hodgkin lymphoma. Time point noted: cycle 4 day 1 (C4D1), after more than five weeks of nivolumab. All the patients suffered relapse after autologous stem cell transplantation, and brentuximab vedotin exposure differed. Method: immunoSEQ multiplex PCR; TCRdb's copy keeps in-frame clones and lacks some. The sample carries tens of thousands of clones, around 84% recorded once. The specimen comprised peripheral blood mononuclear cells (PBMCs), sampled before the fourth cycle of nivolumab. The receptors come from a human donor with classical Hodgkin lymphoma.

The CDR3 DNA is TGTGCCAGCAGCTTGGAGTCCAGGGGCTATGGCTACACCTTC. Protein product: CASSLESRGYGYTF. This chain connects TRBV5-8 to TRBJ1-2; the D gene is possibly TRBD1 (6 bases). With 0 bases removed from V and 4 bases from J, the gap between germline ends came to 10 bases. The length of the CDR3 is 14 residues. CDR1 is SGHTS, CDR2 YDEGEE, per germline.

This chain joins TRBV4-1 and TRBJ1-2, with 11 nucleotides matching TRBD1. From germline, CDR1 is MGHRA and CDR2 YSYEKL. CDR3 length equals 19 residues. The ends lost 5 bases at V and 4 bases at J; junction bases unmatched: 18. The CDR3 nucleotides read TGCGCCAGCAGCTCACCATTAGGGGGGACAGGGGGGAAAGGCTATGGCTACACCTTC. This gives the protein CASSSPLGGTGGKGYGYTF.

The V and J genes are TRBV30 and TRBJ1-6; D ambiguous. Germline CDR1 is GTSNPN and CDR2 is SVGIG (reference sequence). Trimming removed 0 bases at V and 7 bases at J, with 7 bases between. The CDR3 spans 13 residues. CDR3 in amino acids: CAWSVVANSPLHF. In DNA form, the CDR3 reads TGTGCCTGGAGTGTCGTCGCAAATTCACCCCTCCACTTT. The full variable domain, with the rest looked up from reference TRBV30 and TRBJ1-6, is SQTIHQWPATLVQPVGSPLSLECTVEGTSNPNLYWYRQAAGRGLQLLFYSVGIGQISSEVPQNLSASRPQDRQFILSSKKLLLSDSGFYLCAWSVVANSPLHFGNGTRLTVT.

This sequence joins TRBV27 and TRBJ2-2; no clear D. V shed 8 bases and J shed 2 bases, with 15 bases lying between them. CDR1 and CDR2 from the germline V gene are MNHEY and SMNVEV (reference sequence). The CDR3 totals 15 residues. CDR3: CASREQPINTGELFF. CDR3 DNA: TGTGCCAGCCGTGAACAGCCGATTAACACCGGGGAGCTGTTTTTT.

This clone was seen only a few times. The V and J genes are TRBV6-1 and TRBJ2-7, with TRBD2 as a possible D gene (6 bases). The CDR3 has 14 amino acids. With 7 bases removed from V and 5 bases from J, the gap between germline ends came to 18 bases. The germline V gene has CDR1 MNHNS and CDR2 SASEGT. CDR3 nucleotides: TGTGCCAGCACCCAGACGGGGGAAAGGGACGAGCAGTACTTC. As protein: CASTQTGERDEQYF.

DNA for the CDR3: TGTGCCAGCAGTTCGGCGGGTGGGGAAAAACTGTTTTTT. This translates into CASSSAGGEKLFF. The chain has TRBV7-9 and TRBJ1-4; D remains ambiguous. CDR3 length: 13 amino acids. CDR1 and CDR2 (germline): SEHNR, FQNEAQ (reference sequence). Trimming took 6 bases from V and 8 from J, leaving 13 bases between them.